This TCR beta chain stems from a study of T-cell memory formation after mild COVID-19. Study-wide background: The two donors had largely donor-specific TCR clusters.

5'RACE with constant-segment primers yielded barcoded, UMI-tagged TCR alpha and TCR beta cDNA libraries. TCRdb ran MiXCR on the 5' RACE reads and lists one entry per CDR3 protein. The sample has about 350,000 distinct CDR3 sequences; 25% to 30% are singletons. This clonotype was found a few times. The CDR3 consists of 14 residues. In germline, CDR1 is LNHNV, CDR2 YYDKDF (reference sequence). V was clipped by 3 bases and J by 0 bases; unmatched bases: 2. This sequence joins TRBV15 and TRBJ2-7; 7 bases line up with TRBD2. Sequenced: PBMCs or a T cell subset sorted from them (not recorded which). The clonotype comes from an adult woman who had mild COVID-19 (a few samples of this study predate the infection). Cell type and time point are not known. Written as DNA, the CDR3 is TGTGCCACCAGCAGTCTAGCGGACTCCTACGAGCAGTACTTC. Translating gives CATSSLADSYEQYF.